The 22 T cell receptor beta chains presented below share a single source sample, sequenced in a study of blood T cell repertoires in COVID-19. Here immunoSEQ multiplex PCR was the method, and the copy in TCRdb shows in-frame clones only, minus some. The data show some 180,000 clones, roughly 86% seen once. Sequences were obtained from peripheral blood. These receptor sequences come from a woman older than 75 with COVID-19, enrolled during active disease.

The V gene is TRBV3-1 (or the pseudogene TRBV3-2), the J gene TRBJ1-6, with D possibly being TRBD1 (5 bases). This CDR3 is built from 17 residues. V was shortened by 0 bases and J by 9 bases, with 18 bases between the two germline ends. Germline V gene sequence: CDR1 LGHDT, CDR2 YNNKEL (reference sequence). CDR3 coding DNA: TGTGCCAGCAGCCAAGATCTCGACAGACTTCGTGGTTCACCCCTCCACTTT. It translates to CASSQDLDRLRGSPLHF.

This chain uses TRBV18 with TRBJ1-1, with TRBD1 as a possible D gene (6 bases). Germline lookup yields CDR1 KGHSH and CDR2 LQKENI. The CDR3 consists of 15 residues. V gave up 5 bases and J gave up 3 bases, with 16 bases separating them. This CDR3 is CASSAEQGYHTEAFF. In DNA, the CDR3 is TGTGCCAGCTCAGCCGAACAGGGATATCACACTGAAGCTTTCTTT. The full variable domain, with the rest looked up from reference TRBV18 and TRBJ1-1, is NAGVMQNPRHLVRRRGQEARLRCSPMKGHSHVYWYRQLPEEGLKFMVYLQKENIIDESGMPKERFSAEFPKEGPSILRIQQVVRGDSAAYFCASSAEQGYHTEAFFGQGTRLTVV.

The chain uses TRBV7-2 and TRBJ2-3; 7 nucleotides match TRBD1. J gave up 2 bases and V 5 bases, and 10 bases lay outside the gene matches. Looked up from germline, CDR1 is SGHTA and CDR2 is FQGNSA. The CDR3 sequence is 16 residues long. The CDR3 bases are TGTGCCAGCAGCGCCCGTCCCAAGGGGGCCACAGATACGCAGTATTTT. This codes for CASSARPKGATDTQYF.

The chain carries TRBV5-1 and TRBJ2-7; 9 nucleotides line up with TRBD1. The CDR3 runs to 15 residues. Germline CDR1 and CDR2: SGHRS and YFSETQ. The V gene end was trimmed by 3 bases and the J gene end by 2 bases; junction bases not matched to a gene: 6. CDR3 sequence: CASSSEQGAPYEQYF. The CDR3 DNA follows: TGCGCCAGCAGCTCGGAACAGGGGGCCCCCTACGAGCAGTACTTC.

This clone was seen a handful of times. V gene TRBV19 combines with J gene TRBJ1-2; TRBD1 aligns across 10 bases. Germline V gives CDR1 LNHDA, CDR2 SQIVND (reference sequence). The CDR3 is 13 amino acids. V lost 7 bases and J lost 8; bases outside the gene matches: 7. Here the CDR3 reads CASIGTGVNGYTF. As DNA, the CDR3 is TGTGCCAGTATCGGGACAGGGGTAAACGGCTACACCTTC.

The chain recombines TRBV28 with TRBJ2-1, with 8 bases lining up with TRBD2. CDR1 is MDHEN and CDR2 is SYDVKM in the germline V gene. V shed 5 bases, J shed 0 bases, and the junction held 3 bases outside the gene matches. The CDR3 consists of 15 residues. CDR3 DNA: TGTGCCAGCAGTCCGGGGGGGGGCTCCTACAATGAGCAGTTCTTC. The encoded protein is CASSPGGGSYNEQFF.

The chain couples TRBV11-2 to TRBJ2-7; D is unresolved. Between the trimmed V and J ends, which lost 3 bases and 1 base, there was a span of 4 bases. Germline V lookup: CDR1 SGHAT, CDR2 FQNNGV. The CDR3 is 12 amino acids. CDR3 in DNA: TGTGCCAGCAGCTTCCCTTCCTACGAGCAGTACTTC. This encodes CASSFPSYEQYF.

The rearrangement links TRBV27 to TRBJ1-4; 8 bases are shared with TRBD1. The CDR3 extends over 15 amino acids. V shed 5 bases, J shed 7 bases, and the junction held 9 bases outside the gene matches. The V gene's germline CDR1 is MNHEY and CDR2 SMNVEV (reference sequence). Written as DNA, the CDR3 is TGTGCCAGCAGTCCCGGGACAGGCGGGGTTGAAAAACTGTTTTTT. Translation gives CASSPGTGGVEKLFF.

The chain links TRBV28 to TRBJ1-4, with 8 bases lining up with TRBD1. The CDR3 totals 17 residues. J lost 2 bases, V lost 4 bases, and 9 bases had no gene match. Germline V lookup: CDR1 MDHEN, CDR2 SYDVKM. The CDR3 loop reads CASSSRRTGWTNEKLFF. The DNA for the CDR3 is TGTGCCAGCAGTTCGAGACGGACAGGGTGGACTAATGAAAAACTGTTTTTT.

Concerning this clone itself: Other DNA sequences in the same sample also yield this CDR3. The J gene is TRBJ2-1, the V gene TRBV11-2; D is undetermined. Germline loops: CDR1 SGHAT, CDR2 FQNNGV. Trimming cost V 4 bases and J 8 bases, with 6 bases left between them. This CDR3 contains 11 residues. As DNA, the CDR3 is TGTGCCAGCAGCTCTACGTATGAGCAGTTCTTC. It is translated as CASSSTYEQFF.

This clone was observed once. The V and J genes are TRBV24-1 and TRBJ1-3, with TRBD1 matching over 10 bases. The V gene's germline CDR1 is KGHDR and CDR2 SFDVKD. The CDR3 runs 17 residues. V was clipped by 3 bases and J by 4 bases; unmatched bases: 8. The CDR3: CATSDPRQGAAGNTIYF. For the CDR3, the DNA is TGTGCCACCAGTGATCCAAGACAGGGGGCTGCCGGAAACACCATATATTTT.

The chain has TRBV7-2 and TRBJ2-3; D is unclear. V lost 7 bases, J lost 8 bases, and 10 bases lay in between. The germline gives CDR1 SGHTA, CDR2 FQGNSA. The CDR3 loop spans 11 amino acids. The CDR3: CASTPESTQYF. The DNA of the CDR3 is TGTGCCAGCACCCCCGAGTCTACGCAGTATTTT.

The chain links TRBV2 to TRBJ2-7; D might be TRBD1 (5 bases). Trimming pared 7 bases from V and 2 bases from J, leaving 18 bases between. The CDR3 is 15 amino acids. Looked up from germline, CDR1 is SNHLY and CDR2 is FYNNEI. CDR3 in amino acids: CASKQGISPTYEQYF. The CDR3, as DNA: TGTGCCAGCAAGCAGGGTATAAGCCCAACCTACGAGCAGTACTTC.

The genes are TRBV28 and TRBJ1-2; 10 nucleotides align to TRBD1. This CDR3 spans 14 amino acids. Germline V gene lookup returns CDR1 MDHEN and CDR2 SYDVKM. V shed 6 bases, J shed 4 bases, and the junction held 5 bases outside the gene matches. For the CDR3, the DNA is TGTGCCAGCAGATCGACAGGGGGCGCCTATGGCTACACCTTC. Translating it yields CASRSTGGAYGYTF.

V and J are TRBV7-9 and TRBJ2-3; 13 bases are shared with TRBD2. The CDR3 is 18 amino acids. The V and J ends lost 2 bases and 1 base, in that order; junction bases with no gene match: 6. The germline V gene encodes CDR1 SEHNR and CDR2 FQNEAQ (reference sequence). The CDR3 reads CASSLSLGLAGGTDTQYF. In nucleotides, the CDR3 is TGTGCCAGCAGCTTAAGTCTCGGACTAGCGGGAGGCACAGATACGCAGTATTTT.

The CDR3 sequence is CASSPTGGPYGYTF. Here the CDR3 DNA reads TGTGCCAGCAGTCCTACAGGGGGCCCCTATGGCTACACCTTC. The chain links TRBV7-6 to TRBJ1-2, with 9 bases fitting TRBD1. With V trimmed by 6 bases and J by 4 bases, 6 bases remained unmatched. This CDR3 region has 14 residues. Germline CDR1 is SGHVS and CDR2 is FNYEAQ. Based on the CDR3 plus reference TRBV7-6 and TRBJ1-2, the full variable domain is GAGVSQSPRYKVTKRGQDVALRCDPISGHVSLYWYRQALGQGPEFLTYFNYEAQQDKSGLPNDRFSAERPEGSISTLTIQRTEQRDSAMYRCASSPTGGPYGYTFGSGTRLTVV.

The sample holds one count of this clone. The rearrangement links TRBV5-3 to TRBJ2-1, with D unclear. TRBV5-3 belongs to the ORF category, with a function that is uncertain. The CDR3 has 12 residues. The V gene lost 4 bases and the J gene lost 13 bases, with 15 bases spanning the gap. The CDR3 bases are TGTGCCAGAAGCCTGGCCGTAGACTCCCAGTTCTTC. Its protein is CARSLAVDSQFF.

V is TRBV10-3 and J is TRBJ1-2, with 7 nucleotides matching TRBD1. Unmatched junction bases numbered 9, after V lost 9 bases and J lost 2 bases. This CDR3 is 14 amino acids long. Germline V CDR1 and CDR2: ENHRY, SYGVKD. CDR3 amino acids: CAIRTGTANYGYTF. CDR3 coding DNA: TGTGCCATTCGAACCGGGACAGCAAACTATGGCTACACCTTC.

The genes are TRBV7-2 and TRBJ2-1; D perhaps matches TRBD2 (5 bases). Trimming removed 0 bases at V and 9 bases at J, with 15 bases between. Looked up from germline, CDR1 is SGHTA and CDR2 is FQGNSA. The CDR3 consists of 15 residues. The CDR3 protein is CASSLAGEPAGEQFF. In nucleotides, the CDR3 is TGTGCCAGCAGCTTAGCGGGAGAGCCGGCCGGTGAGCAGTTCTTC.

CDR3 bases: TGTGCCAGCAGACAGTATCTAGCGGGAGGTGATACAAATGAGCAGTTCTTC. Protein product: CASRQYLAGGDTNEQFF. The rearrangement joins TRBV2 to TRBJ2-1, with 11 bases fitting TRBD2. V trimming: 6 bases; J trimming: 7 bases; junction bases outside the gene matches: 14. The germline gives CDR1 SNHLY, CDR2 FYNNEI. The CDR3 length is 17 residues.

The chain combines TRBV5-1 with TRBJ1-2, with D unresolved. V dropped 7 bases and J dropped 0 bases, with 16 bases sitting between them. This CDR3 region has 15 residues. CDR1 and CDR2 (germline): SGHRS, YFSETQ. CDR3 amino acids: CASHPGFPSNYGYTF. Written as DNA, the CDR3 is TGCGCCAGCCATCCGGGTTTCCCATCTAACTATGGCTACACCTTC.

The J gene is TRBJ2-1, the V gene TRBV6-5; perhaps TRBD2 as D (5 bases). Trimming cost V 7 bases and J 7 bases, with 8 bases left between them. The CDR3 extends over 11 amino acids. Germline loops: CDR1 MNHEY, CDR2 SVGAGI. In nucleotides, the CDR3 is TGTGCCAGCACCGCGGGTAATGAGCAGTTCTTC. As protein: CASTAGNEQFF.